The clone carrying this T cell receptor (beta chain) has just a few counts. The target antigen is unknown. Each diabetic donor fulfilled classification criteria for either type 1 or type 2. This specimen comes from a study of type 1 and type 2 diabetes patients. Across the study: CD4+ or CD8+ T cells were positively selected from PBMCs with microbeads.

Amplification started from genomic DNA. Multiplex PCR with 30 forward and 13 reverse primers amplified the TCR beta CDR3. TCRdb reprocessed the multiplex PCR reads with MiXCR, giving one entry per CDR3 protein. The top ten hold roughly 13% of the sample, which has 250,000 to 300,000 distinct CDR3 sequences, 45% to 60% seen once. V was clipped by 5 bases and J by 4 bases, with 11 bases between them. The CDR3 runs 13 residues. CDR1 is LNHDA, CDR2 SQIVND, per germline (reference sequence). Study-level results: Type 2 diabetes and control V and J usage correlated highly, about 0.97. Age and gender were not matched between study groups, possibly biasing interpretation.

Sequenced: peripheral blood mononuclear cells (PBMCs). The sequence was collected from a man aged 18-30 years with type 2 diabetes. This chain links TRBV19 with TRBJ1-1, with D unresolved. CDR3 coding DNA: TGTGCCAGTAGTCTAGGGCAGCGCACTGAAGCTTTCTTT. This gives the protein CASSLGQRTEAFF.